This T cell receptor (beta chain) was recovered during a study of CD8 T cells in ankylosing spondylitis. With regard to this clonotype: What it recognizes is unknown.

General study results and limits: The clones that were linked to disease were reported to be significantly enriched in matched synovial fluid samples from ankylosing spondylitis patients. Seven or eight highly homologous variants formed a TCR beta motif that appeared characteristic of ankylosing spondylitis blood.

Per germline, CDR1 MNHEY and CDR2 SVGEGT. The J segment lost 9 bases and the V segment lost 6 bases, leaving 17 bases of the junction unmatched. The CDR3 consists of 16 residues. For TCR beta, libraries came from quantitative 5'-RACE with molecular barcodes. TCRdb re-called the 5' RACE reads through MiXCR, storing one row per CDR3 protein. The sample holds about 210,000 distinct CDR3 sequences, about 7% seen once. The material sequenced was blood, either unsorted or a sorted T cell fraction (not recorded which). The rearrangement uses TRBV6-2 or TRBV6-3 and TRBJ2-1; 7 bases align to TRBD1. The TCR was taken from a male donor with ankylosing spondylitis. The chain's CDR3 is CASSLLGTVARSEQFF. The CDR3 DNA sequence: TGTGCCAGCAGCCTGCTGGGGACAGTGGCCCGAAGTGAGCAGTTCTTC.